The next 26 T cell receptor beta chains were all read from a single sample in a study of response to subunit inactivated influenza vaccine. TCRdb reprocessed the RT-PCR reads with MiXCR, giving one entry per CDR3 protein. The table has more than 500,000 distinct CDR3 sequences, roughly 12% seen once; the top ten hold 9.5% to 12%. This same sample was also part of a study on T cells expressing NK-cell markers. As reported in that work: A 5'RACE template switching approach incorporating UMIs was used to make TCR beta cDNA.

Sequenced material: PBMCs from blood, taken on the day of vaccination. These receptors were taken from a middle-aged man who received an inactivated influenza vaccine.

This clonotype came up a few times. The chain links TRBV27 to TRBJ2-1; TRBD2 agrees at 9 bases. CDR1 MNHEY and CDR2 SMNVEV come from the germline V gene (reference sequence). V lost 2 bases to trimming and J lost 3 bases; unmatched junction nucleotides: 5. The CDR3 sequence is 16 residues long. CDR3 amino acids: CASSLRASGIYNEQFF. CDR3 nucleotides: TGTGCCAGCAGTTTACGAGCTAGCGGGATCTACAATGAGCAGTTCTTC.

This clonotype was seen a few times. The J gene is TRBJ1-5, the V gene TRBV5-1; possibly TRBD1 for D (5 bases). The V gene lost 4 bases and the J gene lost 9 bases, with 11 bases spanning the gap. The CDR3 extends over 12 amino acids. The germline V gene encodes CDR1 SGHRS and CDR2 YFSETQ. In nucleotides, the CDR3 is TGCGCCAGCAGCGACCCGGGGGGGCCCCAGCATTTT. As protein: CASSDPGGPQHF.

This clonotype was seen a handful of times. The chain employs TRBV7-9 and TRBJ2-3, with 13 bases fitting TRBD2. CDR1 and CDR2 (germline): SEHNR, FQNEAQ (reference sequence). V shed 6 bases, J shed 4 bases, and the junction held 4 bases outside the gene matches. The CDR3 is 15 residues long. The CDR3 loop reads CASRLLAGGSDTQYF. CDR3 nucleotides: TGTGCCAGCAGACTACTAGCGGGAGGGTCAGATACGCAGTATTTT.

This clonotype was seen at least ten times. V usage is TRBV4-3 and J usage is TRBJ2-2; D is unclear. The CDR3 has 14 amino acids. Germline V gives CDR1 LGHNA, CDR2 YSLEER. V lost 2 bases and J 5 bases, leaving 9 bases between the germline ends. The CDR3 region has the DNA TGCGCCAGCAGCCAACACGACGGGACCGGGGAGCTGTTTTTT. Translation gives CASSQHDGTGELFF.

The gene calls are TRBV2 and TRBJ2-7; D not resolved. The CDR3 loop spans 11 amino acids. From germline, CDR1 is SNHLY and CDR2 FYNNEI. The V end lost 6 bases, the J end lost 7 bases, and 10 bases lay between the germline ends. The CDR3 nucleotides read TGTGCCAGCAGACCAATGTTGGAGCAGTACTTC. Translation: CASRPMLEQYF. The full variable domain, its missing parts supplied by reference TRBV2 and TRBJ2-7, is EPEVTQTPSHQVTQMGQEVILRCVPISNHLYFYWYRQILGQKVEFLVSFYNNEISEKSEIFDDQFSVERPDGSNFTLKIRSTKLEDSAMYFCASRPMLEQYFGPGTRLTVT.

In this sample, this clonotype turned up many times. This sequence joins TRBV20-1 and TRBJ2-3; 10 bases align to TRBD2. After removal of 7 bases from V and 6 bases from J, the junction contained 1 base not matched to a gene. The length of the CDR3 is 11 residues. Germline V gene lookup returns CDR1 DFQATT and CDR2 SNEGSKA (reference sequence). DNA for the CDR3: TGCAGTGTGACTAGCGGGGATACGCAGTATTTT. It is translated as CSVTSGDTQYF.

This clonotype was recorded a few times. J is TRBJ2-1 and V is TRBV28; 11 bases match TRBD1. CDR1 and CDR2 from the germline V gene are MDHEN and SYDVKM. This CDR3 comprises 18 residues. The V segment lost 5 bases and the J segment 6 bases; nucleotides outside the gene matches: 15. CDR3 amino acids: CASSPAPLGQGAPNEQFF. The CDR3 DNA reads TGTGCCAGCAGTCCGGCCCCTCTCGGACAGGGGGCGCCCAATGAGCAGTTCTTC.

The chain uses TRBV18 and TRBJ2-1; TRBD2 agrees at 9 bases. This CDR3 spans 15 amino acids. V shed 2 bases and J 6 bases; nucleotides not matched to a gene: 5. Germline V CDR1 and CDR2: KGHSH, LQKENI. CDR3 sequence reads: CASSPRTSESNEQFF. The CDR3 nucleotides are TGTGCCAGCTCACCAAGGACTAGCGAGAGCAATGAGCAGTTCTTC.

The CDR3 region has the DNA TGTGCCAGTAGTATAGTGGGGGCCTACAATGAGCAGTTCTTC. Translated: CASSIVGAYNEQFF. V gene TRBV19 combines with J gene TRBJ2-1; D tentatively reads TRBD1 or TRBD2 (5 bases each). The CDR3 sequence is 14 residues long. Germline V CDR1 and CDR2: LNHDA, SQIVND (reference sequence). Trimming left V 1 base short and J 2 bases short, with 6 bases between.

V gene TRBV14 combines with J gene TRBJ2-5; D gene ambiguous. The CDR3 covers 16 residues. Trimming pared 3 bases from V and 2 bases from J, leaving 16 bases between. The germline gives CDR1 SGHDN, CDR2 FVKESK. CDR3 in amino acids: CASSHLEGPVQETQYF. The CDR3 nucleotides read TGTGCCAGCAGCCACCTAGAAGGTCCCGTACAAGAGACCCAGTACTTC.

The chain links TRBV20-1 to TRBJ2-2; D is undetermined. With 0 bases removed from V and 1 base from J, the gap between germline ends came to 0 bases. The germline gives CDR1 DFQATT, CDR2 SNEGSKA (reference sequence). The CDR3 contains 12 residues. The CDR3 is CSARENTGELFF. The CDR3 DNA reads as TGCAGTGCTAGAGAGAACACCGGGGAGCTGTTTTTT.

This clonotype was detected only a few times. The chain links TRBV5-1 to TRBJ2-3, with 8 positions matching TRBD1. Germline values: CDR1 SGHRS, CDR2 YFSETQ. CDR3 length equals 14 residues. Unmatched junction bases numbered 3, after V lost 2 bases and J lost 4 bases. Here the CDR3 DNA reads TGCGCCAGCAGCTTTTTGACAGGGGCAGATACGCAGTATTTT. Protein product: CASSFLTGADTQYF. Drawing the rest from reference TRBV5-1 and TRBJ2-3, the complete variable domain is KAGVTQTPRYLIKTRGQQVTLSCSPISGHRSVSWYQQTPGQGLQFLFEYFSETQRNKGNFPGRFSGRQFSNSRSEMNVSTLELGDSALYLCASSFLTGADTQYFGPGTRLTVL.

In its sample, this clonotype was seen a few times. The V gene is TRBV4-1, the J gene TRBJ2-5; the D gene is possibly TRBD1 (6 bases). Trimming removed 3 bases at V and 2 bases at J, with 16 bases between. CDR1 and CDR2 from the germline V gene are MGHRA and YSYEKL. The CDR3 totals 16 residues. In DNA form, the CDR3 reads TGCGCCAGCAGCCAGGCGGCCGGGACACTTCAAGAGACCCAGTACTTC. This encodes CASSQAAGTLQETQYF.

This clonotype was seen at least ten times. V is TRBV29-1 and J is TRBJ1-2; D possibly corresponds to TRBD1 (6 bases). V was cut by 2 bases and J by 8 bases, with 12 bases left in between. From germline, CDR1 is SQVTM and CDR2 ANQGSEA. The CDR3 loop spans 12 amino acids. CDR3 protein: CSVERDIPGYTF. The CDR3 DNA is TGCAGCGTTGAACGGGACATCCCCGGCTACACCTTC.

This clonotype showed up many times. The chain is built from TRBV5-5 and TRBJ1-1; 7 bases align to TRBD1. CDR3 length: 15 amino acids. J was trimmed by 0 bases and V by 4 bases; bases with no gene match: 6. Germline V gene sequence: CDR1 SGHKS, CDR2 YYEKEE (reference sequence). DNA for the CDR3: TGTGCCAGCAGCACTGGGACAGCTATGAACACTGAAGCTTTCTTT. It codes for CASSTGTAMNTEAFF.

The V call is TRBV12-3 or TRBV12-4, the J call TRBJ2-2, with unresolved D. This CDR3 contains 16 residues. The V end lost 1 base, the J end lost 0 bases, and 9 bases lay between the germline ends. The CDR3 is CASSLGTYPNTGELFF. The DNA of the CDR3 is TGTGCCAGCAGTTTAGGGACGTATCCGAACACCGGGGAGCTGTTTTTT.

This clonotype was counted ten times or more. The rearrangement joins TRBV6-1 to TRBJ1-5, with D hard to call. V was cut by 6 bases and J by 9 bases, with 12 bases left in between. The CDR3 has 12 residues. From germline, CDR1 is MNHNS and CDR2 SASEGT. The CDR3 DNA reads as TGTGCCAGCAGGGACGGAACGTCGCCCCAGCATTTT. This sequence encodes CASRDGTSPQHF.

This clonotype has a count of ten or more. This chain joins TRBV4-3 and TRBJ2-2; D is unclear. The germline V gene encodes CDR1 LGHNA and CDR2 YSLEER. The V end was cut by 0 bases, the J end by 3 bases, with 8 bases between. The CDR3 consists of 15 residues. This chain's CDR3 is CASSQEGFHTGELFF. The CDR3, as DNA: TGCGCCAGCAGCCAAGAGGGTTTCCACACCGGGGAGCTGTTTTTT.

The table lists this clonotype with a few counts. CDR3 amino acids: CASSQGAWGYEQYF. CDR3 coding DNA: TGCGCCAGCAGCCAAGGGGCTTGGGGCTACGAGCAGTACTTC. V is TRBV4-1 and J is TRBJ2-7; D uncertain. There are 14 residues in the CDR3. From germline, CDR1 is MGHRA and CDR2 YSYEKL. The ends were cut back, 1 base at V and 3 bases at J, with 10 bases in the middle.

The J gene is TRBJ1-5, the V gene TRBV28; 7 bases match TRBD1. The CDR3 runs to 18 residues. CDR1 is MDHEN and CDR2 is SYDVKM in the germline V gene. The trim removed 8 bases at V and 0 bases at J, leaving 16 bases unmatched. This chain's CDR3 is CASQHGTAWGYSNQPQHF. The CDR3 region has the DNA TGTGCCAGCCAACATGGGACAGCATGGGGGTATAGCAATCAGCCCCAGCATTTT.

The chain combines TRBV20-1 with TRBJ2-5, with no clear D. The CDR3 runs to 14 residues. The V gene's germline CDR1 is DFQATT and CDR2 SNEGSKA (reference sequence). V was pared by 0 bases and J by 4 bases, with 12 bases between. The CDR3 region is CSARDFGSRETQYF. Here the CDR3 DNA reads TGCAGTGCTAGAGATTTCGGTAGTAGAGAGACCCAGTACTTC.

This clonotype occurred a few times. DNA for the CDR3: TGTGCCAGCAGGACCGGACTAGCGGGGACCGGGGAGACCCAGTACTTC. Amino acids: CASRTGLAGTGETQYF. V gene TRBV7-2 combines with J gene TRBJ2-5, with 12 bases that match TRBD2. The CDR3 length is 16 residues. Germline assignment: CDR1 SGHTA and CDR2 FQGNSA. Germline trimming cut 6 bases from V and 5 bases from J; bases unmatched to any gene: 10. Full variable domain (missing parts from reference TRBV7-2 and TRBJ2-5): GAGVSQSPSNKVTEKGKDVELRCDPISGHTALYWYRQSLGQGLEFLIYFQGNSAPDKSGLPSDRFSAERTGGSVSTLTIQRTQQEDSAVYLCASRTGLAGTGETQYFGPGTRLLVL.

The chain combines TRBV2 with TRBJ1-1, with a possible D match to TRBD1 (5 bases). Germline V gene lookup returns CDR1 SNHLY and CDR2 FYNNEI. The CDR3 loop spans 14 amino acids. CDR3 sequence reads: CDMRDPGRNTEAFF. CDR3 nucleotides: TGTGACATGCGCGACCCAGGGAGGAACACTGAAGCTTTCTTT.

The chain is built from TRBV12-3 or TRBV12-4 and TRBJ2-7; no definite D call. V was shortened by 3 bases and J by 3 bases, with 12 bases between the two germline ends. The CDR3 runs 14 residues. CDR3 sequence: CASSFLVPFYEQYF. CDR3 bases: TGTGCCAGCAGTTTTCTCGTACCTTTCTACGAGCAGTACTTC.

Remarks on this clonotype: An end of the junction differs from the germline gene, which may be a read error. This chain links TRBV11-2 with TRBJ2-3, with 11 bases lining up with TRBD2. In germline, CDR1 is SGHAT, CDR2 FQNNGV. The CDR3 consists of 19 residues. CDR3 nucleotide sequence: TGTGCCACCAGCTTAGGTTTAGCGGGGGGGCTCATCGGGCTAGATACGCAGTATTTT. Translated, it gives CATSLGLAGGLIGLDTQYF. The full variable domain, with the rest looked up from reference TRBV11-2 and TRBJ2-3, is EAGVAQSPRYKIIEKRQSVAFWCNPISGHATLYWYQQILGQGPKLLIQFQNNGVVDDSQLPKDRFSAERLKGVDSTLKIQPAKLEDSAVYLCATSLGLAGGLIGLDTQYFGPGTRLTVL.

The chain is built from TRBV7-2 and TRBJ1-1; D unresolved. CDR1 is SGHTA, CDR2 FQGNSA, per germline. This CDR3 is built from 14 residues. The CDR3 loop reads CATIRGRVGTEAFF. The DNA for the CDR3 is TGTGCTACCATTAGAGGCCGGGTGGGGACTGAAGCTTTCTTT.